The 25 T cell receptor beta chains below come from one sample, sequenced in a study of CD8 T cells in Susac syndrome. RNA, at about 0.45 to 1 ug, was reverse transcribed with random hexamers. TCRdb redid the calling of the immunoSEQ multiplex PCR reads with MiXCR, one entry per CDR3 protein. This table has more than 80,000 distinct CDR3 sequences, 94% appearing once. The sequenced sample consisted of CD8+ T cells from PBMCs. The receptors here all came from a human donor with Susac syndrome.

CDR3 sequence reads: CASSASGTAGYEQYF. In DNA form, the CDR3 reads TGTGCCAGCAGCGCCTCCGGGACGGCAGGCTACGAGCAGTACTTC. J is TRBJ2-7 and V is TRBV9; D may match TRBD1 or TRBD2 (5 bases each). The length of the CDR3 is 15 residues. V was shortened by 3 bases and J by 3 bases, with 16 bases between the two germline ends. Per the germline V gene, CDR1 is SGDLS and CDR2 is YYNGEE.

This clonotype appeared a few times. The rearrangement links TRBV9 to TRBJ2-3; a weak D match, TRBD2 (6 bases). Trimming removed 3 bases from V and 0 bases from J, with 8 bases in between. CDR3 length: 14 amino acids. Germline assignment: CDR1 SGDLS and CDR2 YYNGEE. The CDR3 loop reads CASSGSGSTDTQYF. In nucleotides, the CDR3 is TGTGCCAGCAGCGGCAGCGGGAGCACAGATACGCAGTATTTT.

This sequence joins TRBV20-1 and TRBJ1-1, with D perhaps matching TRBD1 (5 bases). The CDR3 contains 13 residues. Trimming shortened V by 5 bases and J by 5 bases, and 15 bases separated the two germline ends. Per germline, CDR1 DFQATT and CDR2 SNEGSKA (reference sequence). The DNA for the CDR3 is TGCAGTGCTGGACGGGACGGCACTACTGAAGCTTTCTTT. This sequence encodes CSAGRDGTTEAFF.

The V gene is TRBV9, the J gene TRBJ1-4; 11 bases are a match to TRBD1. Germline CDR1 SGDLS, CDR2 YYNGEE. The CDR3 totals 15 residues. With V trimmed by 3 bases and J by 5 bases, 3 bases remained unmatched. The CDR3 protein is CASSGGTGGNEKLFF. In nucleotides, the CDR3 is TGTGCCAGCAGCGGAGGGACAGGGGGAAATGAAAAACTGTTTTTT.

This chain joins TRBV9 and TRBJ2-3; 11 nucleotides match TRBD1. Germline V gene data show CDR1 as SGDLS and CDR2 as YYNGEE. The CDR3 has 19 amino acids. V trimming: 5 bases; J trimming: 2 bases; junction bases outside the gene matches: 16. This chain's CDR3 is CASSHPMEDRGQPTDTQYF. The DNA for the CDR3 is TGTGCCAGCAGTCATCCAATGGAGGACAGGGGGCAACCCACAGATACGCAGTATTTT. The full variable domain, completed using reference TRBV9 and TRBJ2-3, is DSGVTQTPKHLITATGQRVTLRCSPRSGDLSVYWYQQSLDQGLQFLIQYYNGEERAKGNILERFSAQQFPDLHSELNLSSLELGDSALYFCASSHPMEDRGQPTDTQYFGPGTRLTVL.

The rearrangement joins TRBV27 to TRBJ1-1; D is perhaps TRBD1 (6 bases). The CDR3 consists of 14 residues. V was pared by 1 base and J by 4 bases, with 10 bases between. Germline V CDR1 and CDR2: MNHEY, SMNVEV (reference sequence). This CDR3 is CASSLWGGGTEAFF. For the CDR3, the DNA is TGTGCCAGCAGTTTATGGGGAGGGGGCACTGAAGCTTTCTTT.

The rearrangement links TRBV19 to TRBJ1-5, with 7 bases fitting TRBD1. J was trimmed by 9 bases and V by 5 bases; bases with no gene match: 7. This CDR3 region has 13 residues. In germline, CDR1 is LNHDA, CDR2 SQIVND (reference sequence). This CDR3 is CASSSQGEGPQHF. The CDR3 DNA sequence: TGTGCCAGTAGTTCTCAGGGGGAGGGGCCCCAGCATTTT.

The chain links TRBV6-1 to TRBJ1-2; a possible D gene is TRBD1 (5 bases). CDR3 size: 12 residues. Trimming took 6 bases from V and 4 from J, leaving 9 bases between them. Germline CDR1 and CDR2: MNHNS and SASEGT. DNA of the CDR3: TGTGCCAGCAGCGAGGGGCCCTATGGCTACACCTTC. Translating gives CASSEGPYGYTF.

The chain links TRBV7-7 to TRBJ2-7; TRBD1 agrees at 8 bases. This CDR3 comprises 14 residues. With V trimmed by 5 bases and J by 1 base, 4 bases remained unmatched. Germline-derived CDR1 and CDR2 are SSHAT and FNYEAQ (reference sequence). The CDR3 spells CASSPGQASYEQYF. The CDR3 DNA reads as TGTGCCAGCAGCCCGGGACAGGCTTCCTACGAGCAGTACTTC.

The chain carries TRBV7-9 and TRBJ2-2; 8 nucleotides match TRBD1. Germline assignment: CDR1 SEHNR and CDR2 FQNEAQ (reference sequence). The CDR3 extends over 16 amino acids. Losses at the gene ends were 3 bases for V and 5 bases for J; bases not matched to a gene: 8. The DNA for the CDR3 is TGTGCCAGCAGCTTCCCCCGGACAGGGAGGACCGGGGAGCTGTTTTTT. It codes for CASSFPRTGRTGELFF. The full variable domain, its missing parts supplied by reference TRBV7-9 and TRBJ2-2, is DTGVSQNPRHKITKRGQNVTFRCDPISEHNRLYWYRQTLGQGPEFLTYFQNEAQLEKSRLLSDRFSAERPKGSFSTLEIQRTEQGDSAMYLCASSFPRTGRTGELFFGEGSRLTVL.

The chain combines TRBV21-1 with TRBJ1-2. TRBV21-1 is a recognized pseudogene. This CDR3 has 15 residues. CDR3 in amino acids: CASTPPGGWGYGYTF. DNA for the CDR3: TGTGCCAGCACCCCCCCCGGAGGTTGGGGCTATGGCTACACCTTC.

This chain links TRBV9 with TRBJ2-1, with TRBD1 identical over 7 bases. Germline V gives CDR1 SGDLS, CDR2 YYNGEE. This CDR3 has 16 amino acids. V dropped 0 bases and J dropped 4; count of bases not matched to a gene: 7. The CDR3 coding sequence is TGTGCCAGCAGCGTAGTAGACAGGGAGCCGTACAATGAGCAGTTCTTC. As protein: CASSVVDREPYNEQFF.

The CDR3 loop reads CASSRTVDEQFF. In nucleotides, the CDR3 is TGTGCCAGCAGCAGGACAGTCGATGAGCAGTTCTTC. This chain joins TRBV12-3 or TRBV12-4 and TRBJ2-1, with D possibly being TRBD1 (6 bases). This CDR3 comprises 12 residues. V lost 6 bases and J lost 8, with 11 bases in between.

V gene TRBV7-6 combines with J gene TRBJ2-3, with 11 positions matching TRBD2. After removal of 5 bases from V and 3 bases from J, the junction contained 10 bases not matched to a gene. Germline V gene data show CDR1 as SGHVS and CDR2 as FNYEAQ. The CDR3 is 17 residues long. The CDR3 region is CASSPTASGGRTDTQYF. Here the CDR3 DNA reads TGTGCCAGCAGCCCAACAGCTAGCGGGGGGAGAACAGATACGCAGTATTTT.

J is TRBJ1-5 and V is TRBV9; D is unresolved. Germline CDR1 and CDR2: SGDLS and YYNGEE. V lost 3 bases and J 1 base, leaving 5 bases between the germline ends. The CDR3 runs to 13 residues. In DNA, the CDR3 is TGTGCCAGCAGCGAAAAGAGCAATCAGCCCCAGCATTTT. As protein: CASSEKSNQPQHF.

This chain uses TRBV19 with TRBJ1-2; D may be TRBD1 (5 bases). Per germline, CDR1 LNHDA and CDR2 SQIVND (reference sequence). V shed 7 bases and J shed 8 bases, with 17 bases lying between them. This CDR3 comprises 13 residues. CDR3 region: CASTPTDLRGYTF. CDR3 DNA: TGTGCCAGTACCCCGACAGATCTACGGGGCTACACCTTC.

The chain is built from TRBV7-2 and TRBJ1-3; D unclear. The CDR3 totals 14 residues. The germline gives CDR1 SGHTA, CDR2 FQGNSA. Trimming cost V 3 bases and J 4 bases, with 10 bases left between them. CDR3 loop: CASSFPTEGNTIYF. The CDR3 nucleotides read TGTGCCAGCAGCTTCCCGACGGAAGGAAACACCATATATTTT.

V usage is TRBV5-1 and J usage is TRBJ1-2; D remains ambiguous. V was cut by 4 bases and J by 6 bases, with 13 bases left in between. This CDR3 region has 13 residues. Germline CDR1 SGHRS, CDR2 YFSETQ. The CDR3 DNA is TGCGCCAGCAGCCCCGGTGTCGCCGATGGCTACACCTTC. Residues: CASSPGVADGYTF.

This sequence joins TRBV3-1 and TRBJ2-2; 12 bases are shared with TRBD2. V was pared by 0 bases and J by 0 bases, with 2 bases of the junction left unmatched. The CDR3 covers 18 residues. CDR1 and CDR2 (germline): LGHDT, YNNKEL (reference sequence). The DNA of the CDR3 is TGTGCCAGCAGCCAAGAGACTAGCGGGGGTTCGAACACCGGGGAGCTGTTTTTT. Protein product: CASSQETSGGSNTGELFF. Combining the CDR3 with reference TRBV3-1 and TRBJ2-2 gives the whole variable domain DTAVSQTPKYLVTQMGNDKSIKCEQNLGHDTMYWYKQDSKKFLKIMFSYNNKELIINETVPNRFSPKSPDKAHLNLHINSLELGDSAVYFCASSQETSGGSNTGELFFGEGSRLTVL.

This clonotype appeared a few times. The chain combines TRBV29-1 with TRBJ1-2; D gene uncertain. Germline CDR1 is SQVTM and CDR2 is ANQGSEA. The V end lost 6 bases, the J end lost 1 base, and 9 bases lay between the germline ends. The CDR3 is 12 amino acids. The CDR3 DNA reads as TGCAGCGTACGGCACTTTAACTATGGCTACACCTTC. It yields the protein CSVRHFNYGYTF.

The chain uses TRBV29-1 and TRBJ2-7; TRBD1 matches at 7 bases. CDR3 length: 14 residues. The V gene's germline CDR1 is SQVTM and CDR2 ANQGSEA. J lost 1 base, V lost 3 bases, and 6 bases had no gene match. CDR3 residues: CSVEDPGQSYEQYF. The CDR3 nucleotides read TGCAGCGTTGAGGATCCGGGACAGTCCTACGAGCAGTACTTC.

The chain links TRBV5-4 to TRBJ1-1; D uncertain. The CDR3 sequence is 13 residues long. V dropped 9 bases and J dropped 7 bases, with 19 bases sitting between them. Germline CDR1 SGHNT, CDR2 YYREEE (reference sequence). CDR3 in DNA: TGTGCCACCACGGTGCGGGGTATGGGTGAAGCTTTCTTT. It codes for CATTVRGMGEAFF.

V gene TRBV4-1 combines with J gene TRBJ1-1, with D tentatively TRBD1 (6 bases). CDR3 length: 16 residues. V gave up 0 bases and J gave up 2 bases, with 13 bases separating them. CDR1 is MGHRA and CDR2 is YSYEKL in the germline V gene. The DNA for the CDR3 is TGCGCCAGCAGCCAAGAAGTGGGGGCCCTAAACACTGAAGCTTTCTTT. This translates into CASSQEVGALNTEAFF.

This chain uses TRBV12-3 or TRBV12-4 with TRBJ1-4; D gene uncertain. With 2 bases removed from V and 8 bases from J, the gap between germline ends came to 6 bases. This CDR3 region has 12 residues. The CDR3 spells CASSLMGEKLFF. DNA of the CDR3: TGTGCCAGCAGTTTAATGGGCGAAAAACTGTTTTTT.

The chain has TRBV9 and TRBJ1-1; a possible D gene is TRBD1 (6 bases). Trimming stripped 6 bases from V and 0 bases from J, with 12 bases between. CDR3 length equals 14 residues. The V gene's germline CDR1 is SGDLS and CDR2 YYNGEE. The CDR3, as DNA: TGTGCCAGCAACGAGGGACAAATGAACACTGAAGCTTTCTTT. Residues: CASNEGQMNTEAFF.